This paragraph reports one T cell receptor beta chain. Antigen: not known. The data derive from a study of cytomegalovirus exposure and HLA in healthy donors. Study-wide results and caveats: Excluded were some V segments that proved indistinguishable, including TRBV6-2 and TRBV6-3. Later analysis identified a missense DCLRE1C variant that was linked to TCR beta V- and J-gene trimming. CMV serostatus stood as the only immune exposure information on hand.

V dropped 5 bases and J dropped 1 base, with 14 bases sitting between them. Germline CDR1 is SGHDT and CDR2 is YYEEEE. This CDR3 contains 15 residues. 13 Jbeta primers and 60 Vbeta primers were used for the PCR. Methods used by the authors: Per a later analysis, the number of unique TCR beta chains was approximately 80 million, of which some 10 million were shared. Clones were read by immunoSEQ multiplex PCR, and TCRdb kept only the in-frame ones, dropping some. V and J calls and clone size are those listed in that table; D and trimming were worked out from the DNA. This table has 190,000 or so clones, approximately 78% appearing once.

This sequence originates from a woman aged 50 to 65 in good health and CMV-seropositive. Sequenced sample: PBMCs. This sequence joins TRBV5-6 and TRBJ2-3; D is possibly TRBD2 (6 bases). The CDR3 DNA reads TGTGCCAGCAGAATGCGGGGCATCGGCACAGATACGCAGTATTTT. This encodes CASRMRGIGTDTQYF.